This TCR beta chain appears in the sequencing data of a study of blood T cell repertoires in COVID-19. In the study overall: COVID-19 samples from acute and convalescent phases originated in the United States, Italy and Spain. In each case, the material was cDNA or gDNA derived from T cells, B-cell-depleted T cells, or PBMCs.

The V end was cut by 4 bases, the J end by 4 bases, with 9 bases between. From germline, CDR1 is SGDLS and CDR2 YYNGEE. This CDR3 has 12 residues. Data came from immunoSEQ multiplex PCR; TCRdb stores just in-frame clones and leaves some out. This table holds about 170,000 clones, 88% found once. This clone has more than one count but fewer than ten. The receptor was derived from a man over 45 who had recovered from COVID-19. Sequenced sample: peripheral blood. The V call is TRBV9, the J call TRBJ2-7, with D possibly being TRBD2 (5 bases). The CDR3 spells CASSPGGYEQYF. The CDR3 region has the DNA TGTGCCAGCAGCCCCGGCGGGTACGAGCAGTACTTC.